This T cell receptor beta chain stems from a study of CD8+ T cells in alopecia areata. Extraction of RNA preceded its reverse transcription into cDNA, which served as the sequencing template. The repertoire was sequenced with immunoSEQ multiplex PCR; TCRdb's copy has only in-frame clones and lacks some. This table has more than 95,000 clones, around 50% appearing once. Peripheral blood samples and lesional scalp punch biopsies were obtained from alopecia areata patients. This CDR3 region has 13 residues. Per the germline V gene, CDR1 is SQVTM and CDR2 is ANQGSEA. With 6 bases removed from V and 5 bases from J, the gap between germline ends came to 16 bases.

The gene calls are TRBV29-1 and TRBJ1-2; tentative D call: TRBD1 (6 bases). The TCR sequence derives from a human donor with alopecia areata. The sequenced material came from NKG2D-low CD8+ T cells sorted from blood. Written as DNA, the CDR3 is TGCAGCGTCCCCGGGACACAGCATTATGGCTACACCTTC. This sequence encodes CSVPGTQHYGYTF.